The rows below give T cell receptor beta chains drawn from one sample of a study of OX40 agonist ivuxolimab in advanced cancers. The method was immunoSEQ multiplex PCR; TCRdb's version includes in-frame clones alone and lacks a portion of them. The sample has roughly 34,000 clones, 84% seen once. The starting material was CD4+ or CD8+ T cells sorted from blood, obtained in a trial of the OX40 agonist ivuxolimab. The receptor set was obtained from an adult with an advanced solid tumor such as melanoma, head and neck, liver or kidney cancer. Each CDR3 is given with its conserved first and last residue. D genes are given only for firm matches. Clone size is shown for a subset of rows, as once, few, many or a class of expanded clone.

v_gene,j_gene,abundance,d_gene,CDR3aa,CDR3nt
TRBV6-6,TRBJ2-7,-,-,CASSSTGRVYEQYF,TGTGCCAGCAGTTCGACAGGGAGGGTCTACGAGCAGTACTTC
TRBV27,TRBJ2-1,few,TRBD1,CASRNRGHNEQFF,TGTGCCAGCAGGAACAGGGGACACAATGAGCAGTTCTTC
TRBV19,TRBJ1-2,-,-,CASKATATSYGYTF,TGTGCCAGTAAGGCGACAGCGACGTCCTATGGCTACACCTTC
TRBV18,TRBJ2-2,few,-,CASSPVGASAAPGELFF,TGTGCCAGCTCACCAGTTGGAGCAAGTGCGGCCCCCGGGGAGCTGTTTTTT
TRBV5-5,TRBJ1-5,-,-,CASSLVGSDQPQHF,TGTGCCAGCAGCTTGGTAGGTAGTGATCAGCCCCAGCATTTT
TRBV5-1,TRBJ2-6,few,-,CASSLGPFSGANVLTF,TGCGCCAGCAGCTTGGGTCCCTTCTCTGGGGCCAACGTCCTGACTTTC
TRBV5-1,TRBJ1-6,few,-,CASRGEGGRIDSPLHF,TGCGCCAGCAGGGGTGAGGGGGGGCGAATCGATTCACCCCTCCACTTT
TRBV5-1,TRBJ1-1,-,TRBD1,CASSSGTGGVNTEAFF,TGCGCCAGCAGCTCCGGGACAGGGGGCGTGAACACTGAAGCTTTCTTT
TRBV6-1,TRBJ1-5,-,-,CASSEWGGRQPQHF,TGTGCCAGCAGTGAATGGGGGGGGCGTCAGCCCCAGCATTTT
TRBV18,TRBJ1-1,-,TRBD1,CASSPGQGNTEAFF,TGTGCCAGCTCACCGGGACAGGGGAACACTGAAGCTTTCTTT
TRBV21-1,TRBJ2-7,once,-,CASSSGTALGYEQYF,TGTGCCAGCAGCTCGGGGACTGCCTTGGGCTACGAGCAGTACTTC
TRBV9,TRBJ2-2,-,-,CASSGGHTNTGELFF,TGTGCCAGCAGCGGGGGTCACACGAACACCGGGGAGCTGTTTTTT
TRBV28,TRBJ1-1,-,-,CASRERNTEAFF,TGTGCCAGCAGAGAAAGGAACACTGAAGCTTTCTTT
TRBV19,TRBJ2-6,-,-,CASSMPASGANVLTF,TGTGCCAGTAGTATGCCGGCCTCTGGGGCCAACGTCCTGACTTTC
TRBV5-6,TRBJ2-3,-,-,CASSLGGSTDTQYF,TGTGCCAGCAGCTTGGGGGGGTCCACAGATACGCAGTATTTT
TRBV19,TRBJ1-5,-,TRBD1,CASSPMGRGYSNQPQHF,TGTGCCAGTAGTCCCATGGGCAGGGGGTATAGCAATCAGCCCCAGCATTTT
TRBV29-1,TRBJ1-5,-,TRBD1,CSVTAGTGDQPQHF,TGCAGCGTGACCGCCGGGACAGGGGATCAGCCCCAGCATTTT
TRBV29-1,TRBJ2-4,-,TRBD2,CSVTSGVAKNIQYF,TGCAGCGTGACTAGCGGGGTAGCCAAAAACATTCAGTACTTC
TRBV19,TRBJ1-5,-,TRBD1,CASSIGGQGSQPQHF,TGTGCCAGTAGTATAGGAGGACAGGGAAGTCAGCCCCAGCATTTT
TRBV5-1,TRBJ1-1,-,-,CASSLEVNTEAFF,TGCGCCAGCAGCTTGGAGGTCAACACTGAAGCTTTCTTT
TRBV7-8,TRBJ2-7,-,-,CASSPRTVSYEQYF,TGTGCCAGCAGCCCTAGGACAGTCTCCTACGAGCAGTACTTC